Listed below are T cell receptor beta chains from one sample, sequenced in a study of blood T cell repertoires in COVID-19. Clones were read by immunoSEQ multiplex PCR, and TCRdb kept only the in-frame ones, dropping some. The repertoire includes 90,000 to 110,000 clones, 85% to 90% of them detected once, and approximately 1% sits in the top ten. Specimen: peripheral blood. These receptors were taken from a human donor in a cohort sampled during active COVID-19. CDR3s include the opening cysteine and the closing phenylalanine or tryptophan. A D gene is named only where the DNA matches it firmly. Part of the rows lack a size; the others show once, few, many or a class for expanded clones.

>TRBJ2-7|.|TRBV12-3/TRBV12-4|TRBD1
CASSLQGTEQYF
TGTGCCAGCAGTCTACAGGGGACCGAGCAGTACTTC
>TRBJ1-4|.|TRBV6-5|TRBD1
CASSSTGTNEKLFF
TGTGCCAGCAGTTCGACAGGGACTAATGAAAAACTGTTTTTT
>TRBJ1-1|.|TRBV24-1|TRBD1
CATRGDSVNTEAFF
TGTGCCACCAGGGGGGACAGTGTGAACACTGAAGCTTTCTTT
>TRBJ2-7|.|TRBV7-2|.
CASSLGGWPPEQYF
TGTGCCAGCAGCTTAGGAGGTTGGCCACCCGAGCAGTACTTC
>TRBJ2-3|.|TRBV2|.
CASSRGPDTQYF
TGTGCCAGCTCCAGGGGCCCAGATACGCAGTATTTT
>TRBJ2-1|.|TRBV5-1|TRBD2
CASSPRTSGTPSSSFF
TGCGCCAGCAGCCCGAGGACTAGCGGGACCCCAAGTAGTTCATTCTTC
>TRBJ2-5|few|TRBV14|.
CASSQDRGTQYF
TGTGCCAGCAGCCAAGATAGAGGGACCCAGTACTTC
>TRBJ2-3|.|TRBV5-6|TRBD1
CASSPFLGETGSWTDTQYF
TGTGCCAGCAGCCCTTTCCTTGGAGAGACAGGGTCTTGGACGGATACGCAGTATTTT
>TRBJ1-2|.|TRBV3-1/TRBV3-2|.
CASSTRPPLRYTF
TGTGCCAGCAGTACGCGGCCTCCCCTGCGCTACACCTTC
>TRBJ2-5|.|TRBV11-1|.
CASSPRAGTQETQYF
TGTGCCAGCAGCCCCAGGGCAGGGACTCAAGAGACCCAGTACTTC
>TRBJ1-1|.|TRBV3-1/TRBV3-2|.
CASSPPGRPNTEAFF
TGTGCCAGCAGTCCACCAGGCAGACCGAACACTGAAGCTTTCTTT
>TRBJ1-2|once|TRBV5-1|TRBD1
CASSLSTGDYGYTF
TGCGCCAGCAGCTTGTCTACAGGGGACTATGGCTACACCTTC
>TRBJ2-7|.|TRBV11-2|.
CASSHRIPYEQYF
TGTGCCAGCAGCCACAGGATCCCCTACGAGCAGTACTTC
>TRBJ2-7|once|TRBV28|.
CASSFRQNEQYF
TGTGCCAGCAGTTTCCGACAGAACGAGCAGTACTTC
>TRBJ1-1|.|TRBV5-5|.
CASLPMTQGEAFF
TGTGCCAGCCTCCCAATGACACAGGGCGAAGCTTTCTTT
>TRBJ2-7|.|TRBV13|.
CASSPLGGGRFEQYF
TGTGCCAGCAGCCCTCTGGGCGGGGGCCGCTTCGAGCAGTACTTC
>TRBJ2-5|once|TRBV18|TRBD2
CASSPPTSGVTRTQYF
TGTGCCAGCTCACCGCCGACTAGCGGGGTTACACGGACCCAGTACTTC
>TRBJ1-2|.|TRBV2|.
CASSYIPNYGYTF
TGTGCCAGCAGTTATATCCCTAACTATGGCTACACCTTC
>TRBJ2-2|once|TRBV6-4|TRBD1
CASSAGGHDTGELFF
TGTGCCAGCAGTGCAGGGGGCCATGACACCGGGGAGCTGTTTTTT
>TRBJ2-2|once|TRBV9|.
CASSPWTDANTGELFF
TGTGCCAGCAGCCCCTGGACTGACGCGAACACCGGGGAGCTGTTTTTT
>TRBJ2-2|few|TRBV7-7|TRBD2
CASRHTSGSETGELFF
TGTGCCAGCAGACACACTAGCGGGAGTGAGACCGGGGAGCTGTTTTTT
>TRBJ2-3|.|TRBV27|.
CASSSQGYSTDTQYF
TGTGCCAGCAGTTCACAGGGTTATAGCACAGATACGCAGTATTTT
>TRBJ1-2|.|TRBV12-3/TRBV12-4|.
CASSSLGSYTF
TGTGCCAGCAGTTCTCTCGGTAGCTACACCTTC
>TRBJ1-6|.|TRBV3-1/TRBV3-2|TRBD1
CASSQLTGTGQHF
TGTGCCAGCAGCCAACTAACCGGGACAGGGCAACACTTT
>TRBJ2-3|few|TRBV21-1|.
CASSLGGDKDTQYF
TGTGCCAGCAGCTTGGGGGGGGACAAGGATACGCAGTATTTT
>TRBJ2-7|.|TRBV3-1/TRBV3-2|.
CASSPGRSYEQYF
TGTGCCAGCAGCCCAGGCCGGTCCTACGAGCAGTACTTC
>TRBJ2-3|few|TRBV4-1|TRBD2
CASSQVVVAGPTDTQYF
TGCGCCAGCAGCCAAGTGGTGGTAGCGGGGCCCACAGATACGCAGTATTTT
>TRBJ2-1|.|TRBV3-1/TRBV3-2|TRBD2
CASSPAGGRSEQQFF
TGTGCCAGCAGCCCTGCGGGGGGCCGATCTGAGCAGCAGTTCTTC
>TRBJ2-1|.|TRBV5-8|.
CASSLYPLHNEQFF
TGTGCCAGCAGCTTGTACCCCCTACACAATGAGCAGTTCTTC
>TRBJ2-7|.|TRBV7-8|.
CASSFAPHEQYF
TGTGCCAGCAGCTTTGCGCCCCACGAGCAGTACTTC
>TRBJ2-3|.|TRBV20-1|TRBD2
CSASRLAGGPDTQYF
TGCAGTGCTAGTCGACTAGCGGGAGGGCCAGATACGCAGTATTTT
>TRBJ2-5|.|TRBV6-5|TRBD2
CASSYLGLAETQYF
TGTGCCAGCAGTTACCTAGGACTAGCTGAGACCCAGTACTTC
>TRBJ1-2|.|TRBV6-5|.
CASSYKGGAYGYTF
TGTGCCAGCAGTTATAAAGGGGGGGCCTATGGCTACACCTTC
>TRBJ2-5|once|TRBV10-3|.
CAISESHSRQGETQYF
TGTGCCATCAGTGAGTCTCACAGCCGACAAGGAGAGACCCAGTACTTC
>TRBJ2-7|.|TRBV6-5|TRBD2
CASRPVAGVPSEQYF
TGTGCCAGCAGACCCGTAGCGGGGGTACCCTCCGAGCAGTACTTC
>TRBJ2-5|.|TRBV9|.
CASSPKDIAPQETQYF
TGTGCCAGCAGCCCGAAGGACATAGCTCCCCAAGAGACCCAGTACTTC
>TRBJ1-2|.|TRBV6-5|.
CATRRYGYTF
TGTGCCACCCGGAGGTATGGCTACACCTTC
>TRBJ2-1|.|TRBV5-1|TRBD2
CASSPSGGSLHEQFF
TGCGCCAGCAGCCCTAGCGGGGGGAGCCTGCATGAGCAGTTCTTC
>TRBJ1-1|.|TRBV9|.
CASSAGEGRTEAFF
TGTGCCAGCAGCGCCGGGGAGGGAAGAACTGAAGCTTTCTTT
>TRBJ1-2|.|TRBV6-5|.
CASSSPLTGSYGYTF
TGTGCCAGCAGTTCCCCCCTCACAGGGTCCTATGGCTACACCTTC
>TRBJ2-3|.|TRBV11-1|TRBD2
CASSARLAGETDTQYF
TGTGCCAGCAGCGCCCGACTAGCGGGAGAGACAGATACGCAGTATTTT
>TRBJ1-5|once|TRBV27|TRBD1
CASSPWTGLVSNQPQHF
TGTGCCAGCAGTCCCTGGACAGGACTGGTTAGCAATCAGCCCCAGCATTTT
>TRBJ2-3|.|TRBV20-1|.
CSAHTDTQYF
TGCAGTGCTCATACAGATACGCAGTATTTT
>TRBJ2-1|.|TRBV6-1|.
CASSEDDWRMSSYNEQFF
TGTGCCAGCAGTGAAGACGATTGGCGGATGAGCTCCTACAATGAGCAGTTCTTC
>TRBJ2-7|.|TRBV6-1|TRBD2
CASSDMAGGSYEQYF
TGTGCCAGCAGTGATATGGCGGGAGGGAGCTACGAGCAGTACTTC
>TRBJ1-1|.|TRBV12-5|TRBD1
CASGPTGQENTEAFF
TGTGCTAGTGGTCCGACGGGACAGGAGAACACTGAAGCTTTCTTT
>TRBJ2-7|once|TRBV6-6|.
CASSYQGYEQYF
TGTGCCAGCAGTTACCAGGGGTACGAGCAGTACTTC
>TRBJ1-2|.|TRBV28|TRBD1
CASSYPDRGNYGYTF
TGTGCCAGCAGTTACCCGGACAGGGGGAACTATGGCTACACCTTC
>TRBJ1-2|.|TRBV19|TRBD1
CASSPDRAWGYTF
TGTGCCAGTAGTCCCGACAGGGCATGGGGCTACACCTTC
>TRBJ2-3|.|TRBV9|.
CASSVGTGPTDTQYF
TGTGCCAGCAGCGTCGGAACAGGGCCCACAGATACGCAGTATTTT
>TRBJ2-7|.|TRBV7-2|TRBD2
CASGLASYEQYF
TGTGCCAGCGGACTAGCATCCTACGAGCAGTACTTC
>TRBJ1-5|.|TRBV5-4|TRBD1
CASSLGQGDQPQHF
TGTGCCAGCAGCCTTGGACAGGGCGATCAGCCCCAGCATTTT
>TRBJ2-2|.|TRBV19|TRBD2
CASRGGANTGELFF
TGTGCCAGTAGGGGAGGGGCGAACACCGGGGAGCTGTTTTTT
>TRBJ1-1|.|TRBV29-1|.
CSVETQHRNEAFF
TGCAGCGTTGAAACCCAACACCGAAATGAAGCTTTCTTT